A selection of T cell receptor beta chains follows, all from one sample in a study of cytomegalovirus exposure and HLA in healthy donors. Some clones are missing from TCRdb's copy, which holds only in-frame ones; the method was immunoSEQ multiplex PCR. The sample yields approximately 300,000 clones, 87% seen once. Sequenced: PBMCs. Every receptor here comes from a woman in her 30s in good health and CMV-seropositive. CDR3s include the opening cysteine and the closing phenylalanine or tryptophan. Fields, in order: clone size, D gene, V gene, J gene, CDR3 protein, CDR3 DNA. A D gene is named only where the DNA matches it firmly. A clone size is listed for some rows: how often the clone was seen (once, few, many), or a class if it is expanded.

>NA|NA|TRBV19|TRBJ1-1
CASSMEGDDTEAFF
TGTGCCAGTAGTATGGAGGGGGATGACACTGAAGCTTTCTTT
>NA|TRBD1|TRBV18|TRBJ2-3
CASSPRPQGANIDTQYF
TGTGCCAGCTCACCACGGCCACAGGGGGCTAACATAGATACGCAGTATTTT
>NA|TRBD2|TRBV9|TRBJ2-1
CASSVVAGGTYNEQFF
TGTGCCAGCAGCGTAGTGGCGGGAGGTACCTACAATGAGCAGTTCTTC
>NA|NA|TRBV19|TRBJ2-1
CASSMKTGTYYNEQFF
TGTGCCAGTAGTATGAAGACAGGAACTTACTACAATGAGCAGTTCTTC
>NA|NA|TRBV4-1|TRBJ1-1
CASSQEEMKMNTEAFF
TGCGCCAGCAGCCAGGAAGAAATGAAGATGAACACTGAAGCTTTCTTT
>NA|NA|TRBV2|TRBJ1-2
CASSSKTLNYGYTF
TGTGCCAGCAGCAGTAAAACCCTTAACTATGGCTACACCTTC
>NA|NA|TRBV7-2|TRBJ1-6
CASRGRDYNSPLHF
TGTGCCAGCAGAGGACGGGACTATAATTCACCCCTCCACTTT
>once|TRBD1|TRBV29-1|TRBJ2-7
CSVGTGGFREQYF
TGCAGCGTTGGGACAGGGGGATTTCGGGAGCAGTACTTC
>once|NA|TRBV6-5|TRBJ2-1
CASSSLVYNEQFF
TGTGCCAGCAGTTCGTTAGTCTACAATGAGCAGTTCTTC
>NA|NA|TRBV4-2|TRBJ2-2
CASSSPDNTGELFF
TGTGCCAGCAGCTCACCGGACAACACCGGGGAGCTGTTTTTT